Below, one T cell receptor (beta chain) is given with its context. There are 16 residues in the CDR3. CDR1 and CDR2 from the germline V gene are MNHEY and SVGAGI. V gave up 2 bases and J gave up 1 base, with 11 bases separating them. The data derive from a study of cytomegalovirus exposure and HLA in healthy donors. Study overall: The roughly 130 validation repertoires used the same platform as the 550 to 700 first-cohort repertoires (as reported by a later analysis).

Clones were sequenced by immunoSEQ multiplex PCR, and TCRdb holds only the in-frame ones, with some missing. Here the sample spans 250,000 to 400,000 clones, around 90% being singletons. The rearrangement links TRBV6-5 to TRBJ2-2; TRBD2 is a possible D gene (6 bases). The sequencing sample was made of PBMCs. This TCR was sampled from a man younger than 40 in good health and CMV-seronegative. Written as DNA, the CDR3 is TGTGCCAGCAGTTACCTTGGTAGCGGGAACACCGGGGAGCTGTTTTTT. Translated: CASSYLGSGNTGELFF.